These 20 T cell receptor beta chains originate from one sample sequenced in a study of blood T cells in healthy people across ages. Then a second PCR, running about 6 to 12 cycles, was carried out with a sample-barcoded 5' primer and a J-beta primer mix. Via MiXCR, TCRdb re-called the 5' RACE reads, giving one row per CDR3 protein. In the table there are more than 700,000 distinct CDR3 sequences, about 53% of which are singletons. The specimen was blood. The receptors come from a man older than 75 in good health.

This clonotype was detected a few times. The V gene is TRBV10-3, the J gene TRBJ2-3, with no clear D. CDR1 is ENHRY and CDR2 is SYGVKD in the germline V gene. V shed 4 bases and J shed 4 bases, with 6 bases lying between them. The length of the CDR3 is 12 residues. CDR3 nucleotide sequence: TGTGCCATCAGTGTTGGGGCAGATACGCAGTATTTT. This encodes CAISVGADTQYF.

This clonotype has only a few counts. DNA for the CDR3: TGTGCCAGCAGGGGTCTAGCGGGAGGGATAGACAATGAGCAGTTCTTC. Translated: CASRGLAGGIDNEQFF. The genes are TRBV6-5 and TRBJ2-1; TRBD2 agrees at 12 bases. From germline, CDR1 is MNHEY and CDR2 SVGAGI. This CDR3 has 16 amino acids. The V gene end was trimmed by 6 bases and the J gene end by 5 bases; junction bases not matched to a gene: 8.

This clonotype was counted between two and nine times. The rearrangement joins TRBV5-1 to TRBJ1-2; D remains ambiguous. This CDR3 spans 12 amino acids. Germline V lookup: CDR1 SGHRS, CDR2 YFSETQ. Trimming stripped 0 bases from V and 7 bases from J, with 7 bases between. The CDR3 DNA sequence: TGCGCCAGCAGCTTGGTTGGAATTGGCTACACCTTC. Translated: CASSLVGIGYTF. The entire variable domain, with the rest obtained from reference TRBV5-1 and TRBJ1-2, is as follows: KAGVTQTPRYLIKTRGQQVTLSCSPISGHRSVSWYQQTPGQGLQFLFEYFSETQRNKGNFPGRFSGRQFSNSRSEMNVSTLELGDSALYLCASSLVGIGYTFGSGTRLTVV.

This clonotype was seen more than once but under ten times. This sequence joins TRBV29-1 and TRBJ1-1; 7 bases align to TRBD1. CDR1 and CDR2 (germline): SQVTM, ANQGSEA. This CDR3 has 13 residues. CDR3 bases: TGCAGGGCAGGGGGGACCCTGAACACTGAAGCTTTCTTT. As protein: CRAGGTLNTEAFF.

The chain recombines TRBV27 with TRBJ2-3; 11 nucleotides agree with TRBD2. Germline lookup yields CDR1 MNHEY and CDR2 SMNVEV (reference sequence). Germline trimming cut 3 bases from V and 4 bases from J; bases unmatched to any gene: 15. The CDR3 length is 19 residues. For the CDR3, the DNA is TGTGCCAGCAGTTTCTTTATCGGTAGCGGGAGGGGAAGTGCAGATACGCAGTATTTT. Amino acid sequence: CASSFFIGSGRGSADTQYF.

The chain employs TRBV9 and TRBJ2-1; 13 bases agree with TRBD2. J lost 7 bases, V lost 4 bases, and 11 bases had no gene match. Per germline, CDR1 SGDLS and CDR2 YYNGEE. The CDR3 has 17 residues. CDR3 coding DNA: TGTGCCAGCAGCTACGGACTAGCGGGAGTGGGTAGGAATGAGCAGTTCTTC. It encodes CASSYGLAGVGRNEQFF. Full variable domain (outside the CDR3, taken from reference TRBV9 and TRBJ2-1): DSGVTQTPKHLITATGQRVTLRCSPRSGDLSVYWYQQSLDQGLQFLIQYYNGEERAKGNILERFSAQQFPDLHSELNLSSLELGDSALYFCASSYGLAGVGRNEQFFGPGTRLTVL.

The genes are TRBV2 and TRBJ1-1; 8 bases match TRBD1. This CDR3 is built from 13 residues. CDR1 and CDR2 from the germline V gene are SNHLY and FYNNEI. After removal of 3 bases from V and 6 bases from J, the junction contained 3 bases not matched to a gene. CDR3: CASSEQGASEAFF. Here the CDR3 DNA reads TGTGCCAGCAGTGAGCAGGGGGCTTCTGAAGCTTTCTTT.

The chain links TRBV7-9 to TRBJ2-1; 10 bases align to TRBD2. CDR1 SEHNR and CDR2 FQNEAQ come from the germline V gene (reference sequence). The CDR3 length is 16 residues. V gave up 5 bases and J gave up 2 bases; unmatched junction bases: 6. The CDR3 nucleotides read TGTGCCAGCAGCACTCGGACTAGCGGCCCCTACAATGAGCAGTTCTTC. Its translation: CASSTRTSGPYNEQFF. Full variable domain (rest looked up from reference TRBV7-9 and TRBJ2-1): DTGVSQNPRHKITKRGQNVTFRCDPISEHNRLYWYRQTLGQGPEFLTYFQNEAQLEKSRLLSDRFSAERPKGSFSTLEIQRTEQGDSAMYLCASSTRTSGPYNEQFFGPGTRLTVL.

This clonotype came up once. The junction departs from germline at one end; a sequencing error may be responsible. Here the CDR3 reads CASSLAGKYKEQFF. In nucleotides, the CDR3 is TGTGCCAGCAGCTTGGCAGGGAAGTACAAGGAGCAGTTCTTC. This sequence joins TRBV7-2 and TRBJ2-1; a weak D match, TRBD1 (5 bases). The V gene's germline CDR1 is SGHTA and CDR2 FQGNSA. The CDR3 has 14 amino acids.

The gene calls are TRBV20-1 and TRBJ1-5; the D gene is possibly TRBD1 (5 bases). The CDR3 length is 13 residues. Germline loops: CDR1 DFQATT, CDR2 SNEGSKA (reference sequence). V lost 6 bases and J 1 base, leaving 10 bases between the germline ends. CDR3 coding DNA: TGCAGTGCATGGGACCGCAGCAATCAGCCCCAGCATTTT. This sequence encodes CSAWDRSNQPQHF.

The CDR3 is CASRGGLGPQHF. DNA for the CDR3: TGTGCCAGCAGAGGGGGTTTAGGCCCCCAGCATTTT. The V call is TRBV2, the J call TRBJ1-5; maybe TRBD1 (6 bases). Germline V CDR1 and CDR2: SNHLY, FYNNEI. There are 12 residues in the CDR3. V was cut by 6 bases and J by 10 bases, with 13 bases left in between.

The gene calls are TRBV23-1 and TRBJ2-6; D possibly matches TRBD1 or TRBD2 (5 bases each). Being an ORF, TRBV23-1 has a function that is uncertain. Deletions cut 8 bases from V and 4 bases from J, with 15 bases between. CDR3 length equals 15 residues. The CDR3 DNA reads TGCGCCAGCGACCGGGGACCGGGCGGGGCCAACGTCCTGACTTTC. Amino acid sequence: CASDRGPGGANVLTF.

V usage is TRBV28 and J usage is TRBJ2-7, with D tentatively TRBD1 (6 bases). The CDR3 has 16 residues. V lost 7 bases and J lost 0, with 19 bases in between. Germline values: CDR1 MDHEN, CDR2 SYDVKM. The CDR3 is CASTRGSAASSYEQYF. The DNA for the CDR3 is TGTGCCAGCACCAGGGGTTCAGCGGCCAGCTCCTACGAGCAGTACTTC.

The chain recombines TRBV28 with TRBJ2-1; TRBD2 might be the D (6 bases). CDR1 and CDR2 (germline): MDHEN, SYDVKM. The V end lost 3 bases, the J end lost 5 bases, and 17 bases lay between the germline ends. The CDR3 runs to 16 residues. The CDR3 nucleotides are TGTGCCAGCAGTTTCATGGGACTTAACGGTCACAATGAGCAGTTCTTC. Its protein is CASSFMGLNGHNEQFF.

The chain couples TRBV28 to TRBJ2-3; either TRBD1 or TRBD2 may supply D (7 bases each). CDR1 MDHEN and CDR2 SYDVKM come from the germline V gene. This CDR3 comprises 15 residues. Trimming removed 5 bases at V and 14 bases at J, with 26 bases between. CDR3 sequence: CASSVAGVRDRYAYF. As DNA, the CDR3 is TGTGCCAGCAGTGTGGCGGGAGTAAGGGACAGATACGCGTATTTT.

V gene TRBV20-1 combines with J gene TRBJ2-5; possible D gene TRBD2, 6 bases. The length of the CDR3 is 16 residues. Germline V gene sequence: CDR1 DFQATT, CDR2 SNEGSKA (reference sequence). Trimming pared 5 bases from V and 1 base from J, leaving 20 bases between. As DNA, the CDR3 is TGCAGTGCTGAAGGCGATCCCAAGGGACTCCAAGAGACCCAGTACTTC. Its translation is CSAEGDPKGLQETQYF.

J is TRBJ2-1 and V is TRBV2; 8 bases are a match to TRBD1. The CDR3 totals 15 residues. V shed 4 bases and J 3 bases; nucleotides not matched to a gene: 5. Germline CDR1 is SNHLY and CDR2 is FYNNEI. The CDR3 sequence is CASSADRVLYNEQFF. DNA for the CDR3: TGTGCCAGCAGTGCGGACAGGGTGCTCTACAATGAGCAGTTCTTC.

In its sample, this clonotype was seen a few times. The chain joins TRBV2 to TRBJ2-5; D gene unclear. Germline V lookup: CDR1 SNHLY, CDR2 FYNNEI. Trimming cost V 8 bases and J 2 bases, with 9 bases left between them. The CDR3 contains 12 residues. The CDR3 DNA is TGTGCCAGCCAGTCACTACAAGAGACCCAGTACTTC. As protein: CASQSLQETQYF.

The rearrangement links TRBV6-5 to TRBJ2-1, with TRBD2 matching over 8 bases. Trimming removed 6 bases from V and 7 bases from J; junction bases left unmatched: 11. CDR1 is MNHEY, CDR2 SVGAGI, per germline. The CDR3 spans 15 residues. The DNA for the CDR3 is TGTGCCAGCAGACCCAGCGGGGGTAGACTAAATGAGCAGTTCTTC. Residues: CASRPSGGRLNEQFF.

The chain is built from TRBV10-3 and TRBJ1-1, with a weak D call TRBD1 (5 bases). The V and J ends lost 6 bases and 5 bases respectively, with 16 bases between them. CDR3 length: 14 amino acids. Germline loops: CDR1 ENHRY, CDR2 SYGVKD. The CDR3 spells CAIRARGGETEAFF. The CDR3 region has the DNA TGTGCCATCAGAGCACGGGGCGGGGAGACTGAAGCTTTCTTT.